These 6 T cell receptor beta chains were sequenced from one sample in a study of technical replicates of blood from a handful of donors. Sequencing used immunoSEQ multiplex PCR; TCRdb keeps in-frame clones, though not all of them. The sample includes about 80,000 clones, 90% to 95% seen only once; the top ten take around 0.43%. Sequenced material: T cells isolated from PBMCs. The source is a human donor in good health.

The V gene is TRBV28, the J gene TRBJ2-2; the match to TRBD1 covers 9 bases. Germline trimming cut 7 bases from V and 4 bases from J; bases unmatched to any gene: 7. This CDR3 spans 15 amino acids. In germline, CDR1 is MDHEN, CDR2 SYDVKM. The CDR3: CASTLDRGSTGELFF. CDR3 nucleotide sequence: TGTGCCAGCACCCTAGACAGGGGGAGCACCGGGGAGCTGTTTTTT.

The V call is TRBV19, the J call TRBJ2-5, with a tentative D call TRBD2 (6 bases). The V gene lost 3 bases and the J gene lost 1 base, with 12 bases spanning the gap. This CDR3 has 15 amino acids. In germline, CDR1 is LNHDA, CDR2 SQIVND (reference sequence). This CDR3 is CASSIPGETQETQYF. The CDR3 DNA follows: TGTGCCAGTAGTATCCCGGGGGAGACCCAAGAGACCCAGTACTTC.

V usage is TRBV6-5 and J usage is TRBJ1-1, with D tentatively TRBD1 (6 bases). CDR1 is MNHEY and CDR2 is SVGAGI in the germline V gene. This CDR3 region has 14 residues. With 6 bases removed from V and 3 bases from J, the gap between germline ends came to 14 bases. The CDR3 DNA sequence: TGTGCCAGCAGGTCTTGGGACACTTACACTGAAGCTTTCTTT. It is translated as CASRSWDTYTEAFF.

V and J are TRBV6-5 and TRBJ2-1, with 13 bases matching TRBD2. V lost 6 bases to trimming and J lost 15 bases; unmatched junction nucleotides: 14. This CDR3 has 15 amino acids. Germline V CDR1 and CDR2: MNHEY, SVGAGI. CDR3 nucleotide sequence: TGTGCCAGCAGCTCTACGGGACTAGCGGGGTCTGGGGTGTTCTTC. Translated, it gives CASSSTGLAGSGVFF.

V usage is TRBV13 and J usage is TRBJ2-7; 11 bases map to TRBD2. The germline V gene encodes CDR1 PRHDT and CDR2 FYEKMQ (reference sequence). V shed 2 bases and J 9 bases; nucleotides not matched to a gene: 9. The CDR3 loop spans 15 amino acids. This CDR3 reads CASSLRLAGLFGQYF. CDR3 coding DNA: TGTGCCAGCAGCTTACGACTAGCGGGACTCTTCGGGCAGTACTTC.

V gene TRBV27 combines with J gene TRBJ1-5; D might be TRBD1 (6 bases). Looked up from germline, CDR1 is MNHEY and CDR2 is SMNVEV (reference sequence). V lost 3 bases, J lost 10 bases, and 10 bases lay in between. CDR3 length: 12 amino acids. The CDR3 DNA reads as TGTGCCAGCAGTTTTAGGGGGGGTCCCCAGCATTTT. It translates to CASSFRGGPQHF.